These 23 T cell receptor beta chains came from one sample sequenced in a study of blood T cell repertoires in COVID-19. The repertoire was sequenced with immunoSEQ multiplex PCR; TCRdb's copy has only in-frame clones and lacks some. The table lists under 250,000 clones, about 90% of them singletons. The sequencing sample was made of PBMCs or T cells enriched from blood (not recorded which). Receptor source: a woman in her 30s with acute COVID-19.

The V and J genes are TRBV5-6 and TRBJ1-6, with 8 bases that match TRBD1. This CDR3 is 14 amino acids long. Germline V gene data show CDR1 as SGHDT and CDR2 as YYEEEE. Trimming cost V 3 bases and J 9 bases; bases outside gene matches: 5. In nucleotides, the CDR3 is TGTGCCAGCAGCTCGGACAGGGCACTTTCACCCCTCCACTTT. Protein: CASSSDRALSPLHF.

The chain combines TRBV7-2 with TRBJ1-5, with 10 bases identical to TRBD1. CDR1 is SGHTA and CDR2 is FQGNSA in the germline V gene. Trimming at V came to 3 bases and at J to 4 bases, leaving 0 bases not matched to a gene. The CDR3 runs to 14 residues. As DNA, the CDR3 is TGTGCCAGCAGCTTGGGACAGGGGAATCAGCCCCAGCATTTT. This sequence encodes CASSLGQGNQPQHF.

This clone has only one observation. The chain is built from TRBV5-1 and TRBJ2-7; 7 bases fit TRBD1. Per the germline V gene, CDR1 is SGHRS and CDR2 is YFSETQ. The CDR3 spans 14 residues. The V and J ends lost 0 bases and 7 bases, in that order; junction bases with no gene match: 7. The CDR3 region is CASSLGETGREQYF. CDR3 nucleotides: TGCGCCAGCAGCTTGGGGGAGACAGGGCGGGAGCAGTACTTC.

The V and J genes are TRBV30 and TRBJ1-2; D not certain. Trimming took off 2 bases at V and 2 bases at J, with 15 bases between the two ends. The germline CDR1 and CDR2 sequences are GTSNPN and SVGIG (reference sequence). The CDR3 contains 15 residues. The CDR3 sequence: CAWSSILRENYGYTF. In DNA, the CDR3 is TGTGCCTGGAGTTCAATCCTGAGGGAGAACTATGGCTACACCTTC.

This chain joins TRBV10-3 and TRBJ2-3; 13 bases are shared with TRBD2. Trimming at V came to 3 bases and at J to 4 bases, leaving 7 bases not matched to a gene. The CDR3 has 17 amino acids. Germline CDR1 ENHRY, CDR2 SYGVKD. In nucleotides, the CDR3 is TGTGCCATCAGTGACCTGGGACTAGCGGGGAGGTCAGATACGCAGTATTTT. The encoded protein is CAISDLGLAGRSDTQYF.

This clone came up a few times. The chain combines TRBV10-3 with TRBJ1-2, with 8 bases matching TRBD1. J was trimmed by 4 bases and V by 0 bases; bases with no gene match: 4. Germline V lookup: CDR1 ENHRY, CDR2 SYGVKD. The CDR3 sequence is 15 residues long. The CDR3 DNA reads as TGTGCCATCAGTGAGTCAAATACAGGGGGCTATGGCTACACCTTC. Translation: CAISESNTGGYGYTF.

This clone was detected only once. The V gene is TRBV30, the J gene TRBJ2-7; no firm D call. Trimming took off 3 bases at V and 5 bases at J, with 8 bases between the two ends. Germline V gives CDR1 GTSNPN, CDR2 SVGIG (reference sequence). The length of the CDR3 is 11 residues. CDR3 loop: CAWSLSHEQYF. CDR3 DNA sequence: TGTGCCTGGAGCCTAAGCCACGAGCAGTACTTC.

This sequence joins TRBV5-4 and TRBJ2-7; TRBD1 aligns across 8 bases. With V trimmed by 5 bases and J by 0 bases, 7 bases remained unmatched. The CDR3 loop spans 15 amino acids. Germline V gene lookup returns CDR1 SGHNT and CDR2 YYREEE (reference sequence). CDR3 protein: CASSSGTGYSYEQYF. The CDR3 nucleotides are TGTGCCAGCAGTTCCGGGACAGGATACTCCTACGAGCAGTACTTC.

In its sample, this clone was seen a few times. The genes are TRBV7-9 and TRBJ2-2, with unresolved D. Germline V gives CDR1 SEHNR, CDR2 FQNEAQ (reference sequence). The CDR3 spans 12 residues. Deletions cut 1 base from V and 6 bases from J, with 3 bases between. CDR3 sequence reads: CASSLGPGELFF. CDR3 nucleotides: TGTGCCAGCAGCTTAGGGCCCGGGGAGCTGTTTTTT.

This clone was observed a handful of times. The chain is built from TRBV5-1 and TRBJ2-3; 9 bases agree with TRBD1. The CDR3 sequence is 16 residues long. Germline values: CDR1 SGHRS, CDR2 YFSETQ. The ends lost 5 bases at V and 9 bases at J; junction bases unmatched: 16. The CDR3 region is CASRRDPGQGPQTQYF. The CDR3 region has the DNA TGCGCCAGCAGACGTGACCCGGGACAGGGTCCTCAGACGCAGTATTTT.

The V call is TRBV11-3, the J call TRBJ2-1; 8 nucleotides align to TRBD1. The V and J ends lost 2 bases and 2 bases, in that order; junction bases with no gene match: 2. CDR3 size: 15 residues. Germline V CDR1 and CDR2: SGHNT, YENEEA. CDR3 sequence: CASSLQGAAYNEQFF. The CDR3 DNA reads TGTGCCAGCAGCTTACAGGGGGCGGCCTACAATGAGCAGTTCTTC.

The rearrangement links TRBV5-1 to TRBJ2-7; 10 bases fit TRBD1. The CDR3 runs 16 residues. V lost 4 bases to trimming and J lost 0 bases; unmatched junction nucleotides: 7. Germline CDR1 SGHRS, CDR2 YFSETQ. The CDR3 DNA sequence: TGCGCCAGCAGCCAACGGACAGGGGGACACTCCTACGAGCAGTACTTC. Protein product: CASSQRTGGHSYEQYF.

The rearrangement links TRBV6-5 to TRBJ2-3; the match to TRBD1 covers 7 bases. J lost 1 base, V lost 4 bases, and 5 bases had no gene match. This CDR3 spans 15 amino acids. Germline V lookup: CDR1 MNHEY, CDR2 SVGAGI. CDR3 nucleotides: TGTGCCAGCAGTTTAGGGGGCGTTGGCACAGATACGCAGTATTTT. It translates to CASSLGGVGTDTQYF.

The chain is built from TRBV19 and TRBJ1-4; 10 nucleotides line up with TRBD1. Germline CDR1 reads LNHDA; CDR2 reads SQIVND (reference sequence). V lost 5 bases to trimming and J lost 8 bases; unmatched junction nucleotides: 11. CDR3 length: 16 residues. The CDR3 sequence: CASSGRGQGLGEKLFF. The CDR3 DNA sequence: TGTGCCAGTAGTGGCCGGGGACAGGGGCTTGGGGAAAAACTGTTTTTT.

The V and J genes are TRBV24-1 and TRBJ2-4; no firm D call. V gave up 5 bases and J gave up 10 bases, with 11 bases separating them. Looked up from germline, CDR1 is KGHDR and CDR2 is SFDVKD. This CDR3 has 12 residues. DNA for the CDR3: TGTGCCACCAGTGCTCGAGGAGATATTCAGTACTTC. Translated: CATSARGDIQYF.

The chain couples TRBV19 to TRBJ2-5, with 8 bases lining up with TRBD1. The germline V gene encodes CDR1 LNHDA and CDR2 SQIVND (reference sequence). CDR3 size: 14 residues. V was clipped by 5 bases and J by 5 bases; unmatched bases: 7. The CDR3 sequence: CASSPWTGYETQYF. DNA of the CDR3: TGTGCCAGTAGTCCCTGGACAGGGTATGAGACCCAGTACTTC. Filled out from reference TRBV19 and TRBJ2-5, the complete variable domain reads DGGITQSPKYLFRKEGQNVTLSCEQNLNHDAMYWYRQDPGQGLRLIYYSQIVNDFQKGDIAEGYSVSREKKESFPLTVTSAQKNPTAFYLCASSPWTGYETQYFGPGTRLLVL.

This chain joins TRBV3-1 (or the pseudogene TRBV3-2) and TRBJ1-2; no clear D gene. This CDR3 has 12 residues. The ends were cut back, 8 bases at V and 7 bases at J, with 14 bases in the middle. Germline CDR1 is LGHDT and CDR2 is YNNKEL (reference sequence). CDR3 protein: CASGSVTGGYTF. CDR3 DNA: TGTGCCAGCGGGTCCGTAACGGGTGGCTACACCTTC.

J is TRBJ2-7 and V is TRBV6-6, with D tentatively TRBD1 or TRBD2 (7 bases each). There are 13 residues in the CDR3. The V gene lost 5 bases and the J gene lost 3 bases, with 11 bases spanning the gap. Germline V gene data show CDR1 as MNHNY and CDR2 as SVGAGI (reference sequence). CDR3 coding DNA: TGTGCCAGCAGTCAGGGGGGGGACTACGAGCAGTACTTC. It specifies CASSQGGDYEQYF.

DNA of the CDR3: TGTGCCAGCAGTTCCGCGACAGGGGCGAGGGGCAATCAGCCCCAGCATTTT. It codes for CASSSATGARGNQPQHF. This sequence joins TRBV28 and TRBJ1-5; 8 positions match TRBD1. Germline-derived CDR1 and CDR2 are MDHEN and SYDVKM. V shed 4 bases and J 2 bases; nucleotides not matched to a gene: 10. The CDR3 has 17 amino acids.

The CDR3 DNA follows: TGTGCCAGCAGCATAGGGGGCATGGACACCGGGGAGCTGTTTTTT. Amino acids: CASSIGGMDTGELFF. The rearrangement links TRBV7-9 to TRBJ2-2, with 7 bases fitting TRBD1. The germline gives CDR1 SEHNR, CDR2 FQNEAQ (reference sequence). The CDR3 covers 15 residues. The trim removed 5 bases at V and 3 bases at J, leaving 6 bases unmatched.

The rearrangement links TRBV30 to TRBJ2-1; 16 positions agree with TRBD2. This CDR3 is built from 17 residues. The J segment lost 3 bases and the V segment lost 1 base, leaving 3 bases of the junction unmatched. Germline CDR1 GTSNPN, CDR2 SVGIG (reference sequence). The CDR3 region is CAWSGGTSGGDYNEQFF. DNA of the CDR3: TGTGCCTGGAGTGGAGGGACTAGCGGGGGGGACTACAATGAGCAGTTCTTC.

The chain has TRBV5-1 and TRBJ2-7; 7 positions match TRBD2. Germline V gene data show CDR1 as SGHRS and CDR2 as YFSETQ. The V gene end was trimmed by 5 bases and the J gene end by 2 bases; junction bases not matched to a gene: 7. This CDR3 region has 14 residues. Here the CDR3 DNA reads TGCGCCAGCAGTGCGCGGGGGACTACCTACGAGCAGTACTTC. It encodes CASSARGTTYEQYF.

V gene TRBV10-1 combines with J gene TRBJ1-1; D gene ambiguous. Trimming took off 0 bases at V and 5 bases at J, with 7 bases between the two ends. This CDR3 comprises 13 residues. Germline V gives CDR1 WNHNN, CDR2 SYGVQD (reference sequence). The DNA for the CDR3 is TGCGCCAGCAGTGAGTCTTCTGTGACTGAAGCTTTCTTT. Encoded protein: CASSESSVTEAFF.